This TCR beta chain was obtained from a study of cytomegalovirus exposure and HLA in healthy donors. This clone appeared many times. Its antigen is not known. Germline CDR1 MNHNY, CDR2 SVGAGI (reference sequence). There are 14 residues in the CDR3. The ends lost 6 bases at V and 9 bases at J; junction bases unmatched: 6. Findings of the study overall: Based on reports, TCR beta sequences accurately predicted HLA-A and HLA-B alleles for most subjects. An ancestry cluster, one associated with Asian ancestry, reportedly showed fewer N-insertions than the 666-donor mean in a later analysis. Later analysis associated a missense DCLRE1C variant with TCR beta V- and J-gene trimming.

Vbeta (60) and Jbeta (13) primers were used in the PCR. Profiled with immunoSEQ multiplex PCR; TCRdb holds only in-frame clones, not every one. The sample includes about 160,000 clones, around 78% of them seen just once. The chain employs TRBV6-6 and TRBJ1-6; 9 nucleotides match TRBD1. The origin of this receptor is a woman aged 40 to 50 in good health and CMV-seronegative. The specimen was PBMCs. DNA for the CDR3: TGTGCCAGCAGGGGACAGGGCCAGGGTTCACCCCTCCACTTT. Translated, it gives CASRGQGQGSPLHF.